Shown below are 6 T cell receptor beta chains from a single sample sequenced in a study of blood T cells in healthy people across ages. A second PCR of roughly 7 to 11 cycles used a sample-barcoded 5' primer and a J-beta primer mix. Each CDR3 protein gets one entry after TCRdb re-called the 5' RACE reads with MiXCR. The sample has roughly 930,000 distinct CDR3 sequences; approximately 49% are singletons. The specimen was blood. The receptors originated from a man aged 25 to 40 in good health.

The rearrangement joins TRBV20-1 to TRBJ1-2; possibly TRBD1 for D (5 bases). CDR1 DFQATT and CDR2 SNEGSKA come from the germline V gene (reference sequence). V was shortened by 0 bases and J by 6 bases, with 17 bases between the two germline ends. The CDR3 is made up of 15 amino acids. The CDR3: CSARDRNRPRNGYTF. CDR3 sequence (DNA): TGCAGTGCTAGAGATCGAAACAGGCCAAGAAATGGCTACACCTTC.

This rearrangement joins TRBV3-1 to TRBJ2-1, with D perhaps TRBD2 (5 bases). Germline CDR1 reads LGHDT; CDR2 reads YNNKEL (reference sequence). This CDR3 comprises 11 residues. Trimming pared 5 bases from V and 12 bases from J, leaving 11 bases between. The DNA of the CDR3 is TGTGCCAGCAGCGAACTAGGCGGGCAGTTCTTC. Translation gives CASSELGGQFF.

This chain joins TRBV7-2 and TRBJ1-4; 10 bases are shared with TRBD1. CDR1 is SGHTA, CDR2 FQGNSA, per germline. J lost 6 bases, V lost 5 bases, and 6 bases had no gene match. The CDR3 is 15 residues long. Written as DNA, the CDR3 is TGTGCCAGCAGCCCCCGGACAGGGGGGGATGAAAAACTGTTTTTT. It translates to CASSPRTGGDEKLFF.

This clonotype was found a few times. The CDR3: CASSLDQKGSYGYTF. The CDR3 DNA is TGTGCCAGCAGCTTAGATCAAAAAGGGTCCTATGGCTACACCTTC. The chain links TRBV11-2 to TRBJ1-2; D not resolved. Trimming took off 0 bases at V and 4 bases at J, with 12 bases between the two ends. CDR1 is SGHAT and CDR2 is FQNNGV in the germline V gene. This CDR3 contains 15 residues.

The gene calls are TRBV7-9 and TRBJ1-2; D is uncertain. V lost 5 bases to trimming and J lost 5 bases, with 12 bases between them. This CDR3 has 13 residues. Germline loops: CDR1 SEHNR, CDR2 FQNEAQ (reference sequence). CDR3 loop: CASSHVTVYGYTF. CDR3 coding DNA: TGTGCCAGCAGCCACGTCACAGTTTATGGCTACACCTTC.

The sample holds a few counts of this clonotype. This may stem from a read error, because a much larger clone lies one nucleotide away. The rearrangement joins TRBV7-2 to TRBJ1-2; 8 bases agree with TRBD1. CDR3 length equals 15 residues. V lost 4 bases, J lost 2 bases, and 6 bases stayed unmatched. Per the germline V gene, CDR1 is SGHTA and CDR2 is FQGNSA. For the CDR3, the DNA is TGTGCCAGCAGCTGTTCGACAGGGGCCAACTATGGCTACACCTTC. Protein product: CASSCSTGANYGYTF.